Shown below are 19 T cell receptor beta chains from a single sample sequenced in a study of blood T cell repertoires in COVID-19. Sequenced by immunoSEQ multiplex PCR; TCRdb stores in-frame clones only, minus some. The data show some 380,000 clones, about 89% seen once. Material for sequencing was PBMCs or T cells enriched from blood (not recorded which). These receptors originate from a man in his thirties or forties who had recovered from COVID-19.

The chain combines TRBV4-1 with TRBJ1-2, with TRBD1 matching over 8 bases. Germline CDR1 reads MGHRA; CDR2 reads YSYEKL. Germline trimming cut 0 bases from V and 8 bases from J; bases unmatched to any gene: 17. CDR3 length: 18 amino acids. CDR3 DNA sequence: TGCGCCAGCAGCCAAGAGGGTGAGACAGGGGAATATCGGAGAGGCTACACCTTC. Translated, it gives CASSQEGETGEYRRGYTF.

V is TRBV2 and J is TRBJ2-2; D is unresolved. This CDR3 spans 17 amino acids. Germline CDR1 SNHLY, CDR2 FYNNEI. V lost 3 bases and J lost 6, with 20 bases in between. DNA of the CDR3: TGTGCCAGCAGTGACTGGGTGGTTAGCCAAGGCTCCGGGGAGCTGTTTTTT. Its translation is CASSDWVVSQGSGELFF.

This clone was seen only a few times. The chain has TRBV5-1 and TRBJ1-2, with unresolved D. Germline CDR1 reads SGHRS; CDR2 reads YFSETQ. Trimming pared 3 bases from V and 7 bases from J, leaving 19 bases between. This CDR3 comprises 15 residues. The CDR3 sequence is CASSSIDRSAAGYTF. CDR3 nucleotides: TGCGCCAGCAGCTCCATTGACCGAAGTGCGGCTGGCTACACCTTC.

The chain joins TRBV2 to TRBJ2-5, with 8 bases identical to TRBD1. This CDR3 is 16 amino acids long. The V gene end was trimmed by 6 bases and the J gene end by 5 bases; junction bases not matched to a gene: 14. Germline-derived CDR1 and CDR2 are SNHLY and FYNNEI. The CDR3 spells CASRGRGTGPWETQYF. The CDR3 DNA reads as TGTGCCAGCAGGGGGCGCGGGACAGGTCCTTGGGAGACCCAGTACTTC.

Concerning this clone: This same CDR3 is encoded by further DNA sequences in the sample. The V gene is TRBV29-1, the J gene TRBJ1-2, with 8 positions matching TRBD1. CDR3 length equals 13 residues. Germline CDR1 SQVTM, CDR2 ANQGSEA. Trimming removed 3 bases from V and 4 bases from J; junction bases left unmatched: 4. The CDR3 DNA is TGCAGCGTTGACAGGGGGCGAGGCTATGGCTACACCTTC. Residues: CSVDRGRGYGYTF.

The gene calls are TRBV9 and TRBJ2-3, with 8 bases identical to TRBD2. The CDR3 runs 15 residues. Unmatched junction bases numbered 6, after V lost 3 bases and J lost 3 bases. Looked up from germline, CDR1 is SGDLS and CDR2 is YYNGEE. The CDR3 DNA is TGTGCCAGCAGCGCAGCGGGGGTAGAAACAGATACGCAGTATTTT. Its translation is CASSAAGVETDTQYF.

The chain is built from TRBV4-1 and TRBJ1-2; D gene unclear. CDR1 and CDR2 (germline): MGHRA, YSYEKL. The ends were cut back, 3 bases at V and 8 bases at J, with 13 bases in the middle. This CDR3 is built from 13 residues. The CDR3 DNA sequence: TGCGCCAGCAGCCAGGTACCTGACTGGGGCTACACCTTC. Translating it yields CASSQVPDWGYTF.

The rearrangement links TRBV10-3 to TRBJ1-3; 7 bases agree with TRBD1. Germline CDR1 ENHRY, CDR2 SYGVKD. The CDR3 extends over 16 amino acids. V trimming: 4 bases; J trimming: 1 base; junction bases outside the gene matches: 7. This CDR3 is CAISGSLTGSGNTIYF. The CDR3, as DNA: TGTGCCATCAGTGGCAGCCTGACAGGGTCTGGAAACACCATATATTTT.

This chain uses TRBV6-5 with TRBJ1-5; 7 bases are a match to TRBD1. The CDR3 runs to 14 residues. Germline assignment: CDR1 MNHEY and CDR2 SVGAGI. V shed 6 bases and J 5 bases; nucleotides not matched to a gene: 7. The CDR3 DNA reads TGTGCCAGCAGGGGGGACAGCGAGTATCAGCCCCAGCATTTT. Translation gives CASRGDSEYQPQHF.

The chain carries TRBV7-2 and TRBJ1-1; TRBD1 matches 7 bases. Germline trimming cut 1 base from V and 3 bases from J; bases unmatched to any gene: 5. This CDR3 contains 15 residues. Per germline, CDR1 SGHTA and CDR2 FQGNSA. The CDR3 protein is CASSLVGRGYTEAFF. The CDR3 coding sequence is TGTGCCAGCAGCTTAGTCGGCAGGGGGTACACTGAAGCTTTCTTT.

The chain links TRBV6-5 to TRBJ1-2; TRBD1 agrees at 10 bases. Losses at the gene ends were 6 bases for V and 5 bases for J; bases not matched to a gene: 6. The CDR3 extends over 14 amino acids. In germline, CDR1 is MNHEY, CDR2 SVGAGI. Written as DNA, the CDR3 is TGTGCCAGCAGCCGGGACAGGGGAAAGTATGGCTACACCTTC. This encodes CASSRDRGKYGYTF.

This clone is a singleton in its sample. The chain carries TRBV7-6 and TRBJ1-1, with 9 bases fitting TRBD1. V was clipped by 5 bases and J by 3 bases; unmatched bases: 7. Germline V gene data show CDR1 as SGHVS and CDR2 as FNYEAQ. The CDR3 spans 15 residues. CDR3 bases: TGTGCCAGCAGCGGGACAGGGCGTTCGGACACTGAAGCTTTCTTT. It yields the protein CASSGTGRSDTEAFF.

This chain joins TRBV6-2 or TRBV6-3 and TRBJ1-1; the D is unclear. The CDR3 is 13 amino acids. Germline values: CDR1 MNHEY, CDR2 SVGEGT. V was trimmed by 5 bases and J by 1 base, leaving 8 bases between them. The CDR3 DNA sequence: TGTGCCAGCAGTAAATCATGGAACACTGAAGCTTTCTTT. Translated, it gives CASSKSWNTEAFF.

This rearrangement joins TRBV29-1 to TRBJ2-2, with TRBD1 identical over 9 bases. V lost 7 bases and J lost 4; bases outside the gene matches: 10. The CDR3 length is 15 residues. CDR1 SQVTM and CDR2 ANQGSEA come from the germline V gene. The DNA of the CDR3 is TGCAGCGCTACCCCGGGACAGGGTTTCACCGGGGAGCTGTTTTTT. Translated: CSATPGQGFTGELFF.

This sequence joins TRBV7-7 and TRBJ2-1; D is uncertain. Per the germline V gene, CDR1 is SSHAT and CDR2 is FNYEAQ (reference sequence). The ends were cut back, 4 bases at V and 8 bases at J, with 18 bases in the middle. This CDR3 is built from 15 residues. CDR3 sequence (DNA): TGTGCCAGCAGCTCCACTCGAGGAGCGCCCGATGAGCAGTTCTTC. This encodes CASSSTRGAPDEQFF.

The chain joins TRBV12-3 or TRBV12-4 to TRBJ1-5; 7 nucleotides align to TRBD1. The CDR3 spans 13 residues. After removal of 5 bases from V and 6 bases from J, the junction contained 4 bases not matched to a gene. The CDR3 here is CASSQGQSQPQHF. CDR3 coding DNA: TGTGCCAGCAGTCAGGGACAGTCTCAGCCCCAGCATTTT.

The chain couples TRBV7-2 to TRBJ1-1; D is perhaps TRBD1 (6 bases). Germline V gene sequence: CDR1 SGHTA, CDR2 FQGNSA. V was trimmed by 3 bases and J by 0 bases, leaving 8 bases between them. This CDR3 region has 14 residues. This CDR3 reads CASSLNRVNTEAFF. In DNA, the CDR3 is TGTGCCAGCAGCTTGAACAGGGTGAACACTGAAGCTTTCTTT.

The chain combines TRBV6-5 with TRBJ1-1, with D maybe TRBD1 (5 bases). This CDR3 has 13 residues. Germline V CDR1 and CDR2: MNHEY, SVGAGI. The V and J ends lost 6 bases and 4 bases respectively, with 12 bases between them. In DNA form, the CDR3 reads TGTGCCAGCAGGGGCGGGGGTATCACTGAAGCTTTCTTT. This encodes CASRGGGITEAFF.

The sample holds a few counts of this clone. The chain is built from TRBV6-4 and TRBJ2-1; D is uncertain. In germline, CDR1 is MRHNA, CDR2 SNTAGT. This CDR3 has 13 residues. The V end lost 5 bases, the J end lost 0 bases, and 5 bases lay between the germline ends. The CDR3 sequence is CASSTSSYNEQFF. The CDR3 DNA reads TGTGCCAGCAGTACAAGCTCCTACAATGAGCAGTTCTTC.